This TCR beta chain was sequenced during a study of blood T cells in healthy people across ages. V was clipped by 5 bases and J by 5 bases, with 8 bases between them. The germline CDR1 and CDR2 sequences are SGHRS and YFSETQ. This CDR3 is 12 amino acids long. Next came a second PCR, run for about 6 to 12 cycles, which used a sample-barcoded 5' primer along with a J-beta primer mix. TCRdb processed the 5' RACE reads anew with MiXCR; each CDR3 protein has one entry. This sample has hundreds of thousands of distinct CDR3 sequences; about 34% occur once, and the top ten carry 15%. The J gene is TRBJ2-4, the V gene TRBV5-1; weak D call: TRBD2 (7 bases). The clonotype comes from a woman of 80 years or more in good health. Specimen: blood. This chain's CDR3 is CASRGGENIQYF. The CDR3 nucleotides are TGCGCCAGCAGAGGGGGGGAAAACATTCAGTACTTC. Complete variable domain (other parts from reference TRBV5-1 and TRBJ2-4): KAGVTQTPRYLIKTRGQQVTLSCSPISGHRSVSWYQQTPGQGLQFLFEYFSETQRNKGNFPGRFSGRQFSNSRSEMNVSTLELGDSALYLCASRGGENIQYFGAGTRLSVL.